This entry features one TCR beta chain sequence. The PCR was carried out with 60 Vbeta primers and 13 Jbeta primers. TCRdb's copy holds only in-frame clones and misses some; the assay was immunoSEQ multiplex PCR. The sample yields around 170,000 clones, 82% seen once. The sample is drawn from a study of cytomegalovirus exposure and HLA in healthy donors. The CDR3 consists of 14 residues. Germline trimming cut 3 bases from V and 6 bases from J; bases unmatched to any gene: 6. Germline CDR1 and CDR2: SGHRS and YFSETQ. The sequenced sample was PBMCs. The chain uses TRBV5-1 and TRBJ2-7; 10 nucleotides agree with TRBD1. This clonotype originated in a woman aged 18 to 35 in good health and CMV-seronegative. The CDR3 loop reads CASSYSGQGGEQYF. The CDR3 coding sequence is TGCGCCAGCAGCTATTCAGGACAGGGGGGCGAGCAGTACTTC.